This is a list of T cell receptor beta chains from one sample in a study of CD8 T cells in ankylosing spondylitis. One entry per CDR3 protein, called by TCRdb with MiXCR from the 5' RACE reads. Here the sample spans 200,000 to 300,000 distinct CDR3 sequences, approximately 10% being singletons. Sample: blood, either unsorted or a sorted T cell fraction (not recorded which). Receptors originate from a male donor with ankylosing spondylitis or in good health (not recorded which). Both conserved end residues are part of each CDR3. A D gene is named only where the DNA matches it firmly. Size tells how often a clone was seen (once, few, many) or the class of an expanded clone, and some rows leave it out.

.	few	TRBJ2-3	TRBV5-1	TGCGCCAGCAGCTTGGCCTCGGCCCAAGATACGCAGTATTTT	CASSLASAQDTQYF
.	few	TRBJ2-7	TRBV7-9	TGTGCCAGCAGCCTCGGGACCGACAACGAGCAGTACTTC	CASSLGTDNEQYF
TRBD2	many	TRBJ2-1	TRBV5-1	TGCGCCAGCAGCCTTGAGGGCGGGAGTCACCACAATGAGCAGTTCTTC	CASSLEGGSHHNEQFF
.	many	TRBJ1-6	TRBV30	TGTGCCTCTACCTCCGTGGGGTTCGGCTCCTATAATTCACCCCTCCACTTT	CASTSVGFGSYNSPLHF
TRBD2	many	TRBJ2-3	TRBV3-1	TGTGCCAGCAGCCGAGAGACTAGCCTTACCAGAGATACGCAGTATTTT	CASSRETSLTRDTQYF
.	.	TRBJ2-7	TRBV29-1	TGCAGCGTTCGCGCAGGGGCTTACGAGCAGTACTTC	CSVRAGAYEQYF
.	many	TRBJ1-1	TRBV30	TGTGCCTGGAGTGTTAGTAACACTGAAGCTTTCTTT	CAWSVSNTEAFF
.	many	TRBJ2-3	TRBV7-2	TGTGCCAGCAGCCCAAGGGGGCCGGGGGGAGGCCCAGATACGCAGTATTTT	CASSPRGPGGGPDTQYF
.	.	TRBJ1-5	TRBV19	TGTGCCAGCCGGCCGGGCACCTCTAGCAATCAGCCCCAGCATTTT	CASRPGTSSNQPQHF
.	many	TRBJ2-7	TRBV30	TGTGCCTGGAGTGTTGAGAGCGAGCAGTACTTC	CAWSVESEQYF
.	many	TRBJ2-3	TRBV5-1	TGCGCCAGCAGCCGGTTTGGGGACACCACAGATACGCAGTATTTT	CASSRFGDTTDTQYF
.	many	TRBJ2-5	TRBV3-1	TGTGCCAGCAGCCAGGGGCGCATGAAGACCCAGTACTTC	CASSQGRMKTQYF
.	many	TRBJ2-3	TRBV5-1	TGCGCCAGCAGCTTGGATCCCAACACAGATACGCAGTATTTT	CASSLDPNTDTQYF
.	many	TRBJ1-5	TRBV12-3/TRBV12-4	TGTGCCAGCAGCTCCGGGGGGTATCAGCCCCAGCATTTT	CASSSGGYQPQHF
.	many	TRBJ2-1	TRBV5-8	TGTGCCAGCAGCTTACTGGGGGGGCCCTACAATGAGCAGTTCTTC	CASSLLGGPYNEQFF
.	many	TRBJ2-7	TRBV7-2	TGTGCCACCGAGGGAGCGGAGACCTACGAGCAGTACTTC	CATEGAETYEQYF
TRBD2	many	TRBJ2-3	TRBV2	TGTGCCAGCAGCCCCGGGACTACGGGCACAGATACGCAGTATTTT	CASSPGTTGTDTQYF
TRBD2	many	TRBJ2-2	TRBV7-2	TGTGCCAGCAGCGGGGGACTAATTAACACCGGGGAGCTGTTTTTT	CASSGGLINTGELFF
TRBD2	many	TRBJ2-7	TRBV4-1	TGCGCCAGCAGCCAAAATAGCGGGAGTCTGTACGAGCAGTACTTC	CASSQNSGSLYEQYF
TRBD1	many	TRBJ1-1	TRBV6-5	TGTGCCAGCAGTTCCGGACAGGGAAAAACTGAAGCTTTCTTT	CASSSGQGKTEAFF
TRBD2	many	TRBJ2-1	TRBV7-6	TGTGCCAGCAGCCGCATCCCGGGACTAGCCTACAATGAGCAGTTCTTC	CASSRIPGLAYNEQFF
.	many	TRBJ2-2	TRBV3-1	TGTGCCAGCAGCCAAGGCCGCGGGTCTAGCGGGGAGCTGTTTTTT	CASSQGRGSSGELFF
TRBD1	many	TRBJ2-3	TRBV5-6	TGTGCCAGCAGCTTGGCTGGGACAGGCCTCGATACGCAGTATTTT	CASSLAGTGLDTQYF
.	.	TRBJ2-2	TRBV2	TGTGCCAGCAGTTCCAGACAGGACGGGGAGCTGTTTTTT	CASSSRQDGELFF
.	many	TRBJ1-1	TRBV20-1	TGCAGTGCTCCCCGGGGAGCTACTGAAGCTTTCTTT	CSAPRGATEAFF
TRBD1	many	TRBJ2-7	TRBV4-2	TGTGCCAGCAGCCAAATTATGGCCGGGACAGAGATCTACGAGCAGTACTTC	CASSQIMAGTEIYEQYF
.	many	TRBJ2-2	TRBV6-5	TGTGCCAGCAGTTTAAACGACGCGAACACCGGGGAGCTGTTTTTT	CASSLNDANTGELFF
.	few	TRBJ2-1	TRBV4-2	TGTGCCAGCAGCCCGGGGCTCCCCTACAATGAGCAGTTCTTC	CASSPGLPYNEQFF
.	.	TRBJ2-7	TRBV6-1	TGTGCCAGCAGGGGAACAGGGTCGGGACTCTACGAGCAGTACTTC	CASRGTGSGLYEQYF
TRBD2	.	TRBJ2-7	TRBV20-1	TGCAGTGCTAGAGATCGGACTAGCGGGGATTACGAGCAGTACTTC	CSARDRTSGDYEQYF
.	many	TRBJ2-1	TRBV5-6	TGTGCCAGCTTAGGACAGTCTGCCTTAGAGCAGTTCTTC	CASLGQSALEQFF
.	many	TRBJ2-3	TRBV20-1	TGCAGTGCTACTCGGCCGCAGAGGGGAGATACGCAGTATTTT	CSATRPQRGDTQYF
TRBD1	.	TRBJ1-1	TRBV7-9	TGTGCCAGCAGCTTAGTGAGCGGGACAGGGGGCACTGAAGCTTTCTTT	CASSLVSGTGGTEAFF
.	few	TRBJ2-1	TRBV6-5	TGTGCCAGCAGCCGGGACGGAGCCTACAATGAGCAGTTCTTC	CASSRDGAYNEQFF
TRBD2	many	TRBJ2-6	TRBV9	TGTGCCAGCAGCGTAGAATTCGCAGCGGGGGGGCCAGGGTCTGGGGCCAACGTCCTGACTTTC	CASSVEFAAGGPGSGANVLTF
.	.	TRBJ1-2	TRBV7-2	TGTGCCAGCAGCCGGGATTGGGGGCTTGGCTACACCTTC	CASSRDWGLGYTF
.	many	TRBJ2-1	TRBV5-1	TGCGCCAGCAGCTTGGTAGGTTCCTACAATGAGCAGTTCTTC	CASSLVGSYNEQFF
TRBD1	many	TRBJ1-2	TRBV12-3/TRBV12-4	TGTGCCAGCAGTTTGGGCCGGGACAGAGCGGATGGCTACACCTTC	CASSLGRDRADGYTF
.	few	TRBJ1-1	TRBV7-9	TGTGCCAGCAGCTTAGGCTCCGTCAAAGCTTTCTTT	CASSLGSVKAFF
TRBD2	many	TRBJ2-1	TRBV3-1	TGTGCCAGCAGCCAAGCGGGGAGGGTCGGTTCGGGCAATGAGCAGTTCTTC	CASSQAGRVGSGNEQFF
.	many	TRBJ2-2	TRBV12-3/TRBV12-4	TGTGCCAGCAGTTTTAGGACAGCGAACACCGGGGAGCTGTTTTTT	CASSFRTANTGELFF
.	many	TRBJ2-7	TRBV12-3/TRBV12-4	TGTGCCAGCAGTTTCGGGAACCCCTACGAGCAGTACTTC	CASSFGNPYEQYF
TRBD2	many	TRBJ2-1	TRBV6-1	TGTGCCAGCACCCACTATGCGGGGGGAGGGAATGAGCAGTTCTTC	CASTHYAGGGNEQFF
TRBD1	many	TRBJ2-3	TRBV5-1	TGCGCCAGCAGCCCGACTTGGACAGGAACAGATACGCAGTATTTT	CASSPTWTGTDTQYF
.	many	TRBJ1-1	TRBV2	TGTGCCAGCAAGAGCCAATTGAACACTGAAGCTTTCTTT	CASKSQLNTEAFF
.	few	TRBJ2-2	TRBV2	TGTGCCAGCAACTCGGGGTGGAACACCGGGGAGCTGTTTTTT	CASNSGWNTGELFF
TRBD2	few	TRBJ2-6	TRBV15	TGTGCCACCAGTGGGAGGGGCTCTGGGGCCAACGTCCTGACTTTC	CATSGRGSGANVLTF
TRBD2	many	TRBJ2-2	TRBV3-1	TGTGCCAGCAGCAGGACTAGCGGGACAGGCGGGGAGCTGTTTTTT	CASSRTSGTGGELFF
.	many	TRBJ1-1	TRBV20-1	TGCAGTGCTAGAGATAAAGGCGTCGGAAGCGCCACTGAAGCTTTCTTT	CSARDKGVGSATEAFF
.	many	TRBJ1-5	TRBV6-4	TGTGCCAGCAGTGACGGGTCGGGGGGGGATCAGCCCCAGCATTTT	CASSDGSGGDQPQHF
TRBD1	once	TRBJ1-6	TRBV11-3	TGTGCCAGCAGCAGTCGACAGGGGGGTTATAATTCACCCCTCCACTTT	CASSSRQGGYNSPLHF
TRBD2	many	TRBJ2-1	TRBV20-1	TGCAGTGCTCCACCCGGGACTAGCGGGAGGTCCGACCAGTTCTTC	CSAPPGTSGRSDQFF
.	few	TRBJ2-2	TRBV3-1	TGTGCCAGCACCGCTCAGTACACCGGGGAGCTGTTTTTT	CASTAQYTGELFF
.	many	TRBJ2-5	TRBV12-3/TRBV12-4	TGTGCCAGCAGTTTAGCGCGCCAGTCCCAAGAGACCCAGTACTTC	CASSLARQSQETQYF
TRBD2	many	TRBJ2-1	TRBV9	TGTGCCAGCAGCACCCCACTAGCGGGGGGGCAGGGTGAGCAGTTCTTC	CASSTPLAGGQGEQFF
TRBD1	many	TRBJ2-1	TRBV27	TGTGCCAGCATAAAAGAACGGACAGGGCCCACCGGTGAGCAGTTCTTC	CASIKERTGPTGEQFF
TRBD2	.	TRBJ2-5	TRBV3-1	TGTGCCAGCAGCCAGGATAGCGGGGGGTCGTATGAGACCCAGTACTTC	CASSQDSGGSYETQYF